The subject of this entry is one TCR beta chain. Its binding antigen is unknown. No base quality values were provided; no much bigger clone lies one nucleotide off. The data derive from a study of shared clonotypes between healthy human individuals (dated by TCRdb to 2018 to 2021). Broadly, across the study: A few men and two women, aged 18 to 49 years, made up the cohort. For each donor, CD4 naive and CD4 memory were each given three plates, CD8 naive was given two plates, and CD8 memory was given one plate. Blood TCR repertoires of five healthy adults were deeply sequenced to estimate repertoire size and the extent of clonotype sharing between individuals. Libraries were prepared and TCR repertoires were sequenced by different laboratories using diverse techniques, in order to increase sequencing depth and limit assay-specific biases. Each donor's leukapheresis produced roughly between roughly 0.85 and 9.5 billion PBMCs. Results and caveats for the whole study, not just this receptor: Clonotypes shared by all four sorted-subset donors showed higher generation probabilities than non-shared clonotypes. Because the study included only a small number of donors, the genetic and exposure-history diversity represented was limited. Rarefaction of sorted-subset datasets indicated incomplete sequencing despite the large sequencing depth. Across a handful of donors, roughly 5% of naive CD4, approximately 3.5% of naive CD8, approximately 2.5% of memory CD4, and under 0.45% of memory CD8 clonotypes were shared. Naive subsets generally had larger estimated clonotype richness than memory subsets. Only blood was sampled, and tissue TCR repertoires likely differ from those in blood. Pairwise subsampling led to the expectation that sequencing depth would affect the degree of clonotype sharing among donors.

The germline V gene supplies CDR1 MGHRA and CDR2 YSYEKL. A distance of 19 bases separates the germline ends of V and J, which lose 4 bases and 1 base respectively. Inclusive of the bounding cysteine and phenylalanine, the CDR3 is 17 residues long. Only the CDR3 portion is preserved as DNA: 51 bases, with reading frame beginning at the first base. Using the deep immunoSEQ assay, multiplex PCR amplified TCR CDR3 regions from genomic DNA. Genomic DNA extracted from each cell subset was distributed evenly over all wells of several immunoSEQ 96-well plates, and each plate served as one replicate. Each replicate PCR for sorted subsets received roughly 200 ng genomic DNA, equal to about 30,000 T cell genomes. Purified libraries were quantified with a Qubit 3.0 fluorometer, sized on a Bioanalyzer 2100, and re-quantified with the KAPA Library Quantification kit. A separate single-read 150-cycle Illumina NextSeq 550 flow cell was used to sequence each immunoSEQ 96-well plate. The study's processing was this. Because the immunoSEQ output held only junctional sequences and lacked quality scores, the filtering could not match the filtering applied to full-length reads. Sequences were annotated with PyIR, a Python wrapper for IgBLAST v1.9, and V/J genes and CDR3 were assigned using IMGT germline references. Reads were filtered out if the reads had weak V/J assignments (E-value above 1e-6), no CDR3, stop codons, out-of-frame junctions, or ambiguous translated residues. V3J clonotypes were defined as sequences sharing an identical inferred V gene, J gene, and CDR3 amino acid sequence. Percentage overlap between repertoires was calculated by dividing the number of shared unique clonotypes by the size of the smaller repertoire. Three approaches were used to assess repertoire richness: RTK rarefaction, the Chao1 estimator, and Recon v2.1 estimates of unobserved clonotypes. OLGA was used to compute generation probabilities for all TCRbeta clonotypes that the gDNA method yielded from a few donors. Entries here come from immuneACCESS through TCRdb and include only in-frame sequences with V and J called. Some clones fail to appear in such tables; in the studies checked, an unresolved V gene covers under half of the shortfall, and the cause of the remainder is unknown. D and trimming come from the DNA, and the V and J calls and clone size come from that table. Present in this sample are about 600,000 clones, just under 97% of which were seen just once. In total, the top ten clones hold 0.085% to 0.11% of the sample.

CD8 naive samples consisted of CD45RO-negative cells that were positively selected for CCR7, yielding a CD45RA+CCR7+ population without TemRA cells. The donors were healthy, HIV-negative adults with no recently reported acute infections or vaccinations. All donors were Caucasian adults living in Nashville, Tennessee, USA. Blood was collected by leukapheresis, and PBMCs were isolated by Ficoll-Histopaque density gradient centrifugation and then cryopreserved in liquid nitrogen vapor phase. Analytical flow cytometry was used to check the purity and quantity of every magnetically sorted T cell population. From each sorted fraction, genomic DNA was isolated and quantified by UV absorbance on a Nanodrop 2000c.

The material sequenced was naive CD8+ T cells sorted from blood. This sample's cell subset or site label indicates: CD45RA+CCR7+. The rearranged segments are TRBV4-1 and TRBJ1-1, with TRBD1 tentatively as D gene (5 bases match). This TCR came from a woman aged 30 to 39 in good health. The CDR3 region has the sequence CASSRMNFAGTNTEAFF. DNA sequence: TGCGCCAGCAGCCGAATGAACTTCGCAGGGACGAACACTGAAGCTTTCTTT.